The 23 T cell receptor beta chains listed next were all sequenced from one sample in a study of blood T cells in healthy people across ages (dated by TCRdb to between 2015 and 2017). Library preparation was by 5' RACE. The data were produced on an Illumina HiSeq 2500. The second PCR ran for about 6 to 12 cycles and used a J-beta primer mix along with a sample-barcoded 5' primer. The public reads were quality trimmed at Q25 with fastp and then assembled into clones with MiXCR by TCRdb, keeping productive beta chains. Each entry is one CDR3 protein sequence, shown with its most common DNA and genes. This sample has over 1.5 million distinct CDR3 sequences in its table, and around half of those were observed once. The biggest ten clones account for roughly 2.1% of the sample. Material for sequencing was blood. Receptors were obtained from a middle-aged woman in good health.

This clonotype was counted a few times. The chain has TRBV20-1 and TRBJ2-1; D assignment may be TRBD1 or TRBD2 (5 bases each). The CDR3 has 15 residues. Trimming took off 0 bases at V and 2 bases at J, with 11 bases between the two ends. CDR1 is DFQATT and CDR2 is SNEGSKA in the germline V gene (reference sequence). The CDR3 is CSARDPRGPYNEQFF. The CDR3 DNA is TGCAGTGCTAGAGATCCCCGGGGCCCCTACAATGAGCAGTTCTTC.

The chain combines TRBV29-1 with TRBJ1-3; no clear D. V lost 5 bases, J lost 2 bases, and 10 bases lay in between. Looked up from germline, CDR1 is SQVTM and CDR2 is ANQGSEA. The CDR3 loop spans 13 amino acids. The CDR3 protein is CSVPTDTGNTIYF. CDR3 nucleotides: TGCAGCGTTCCCACTGATACTGGAAACACCATATATTTT.

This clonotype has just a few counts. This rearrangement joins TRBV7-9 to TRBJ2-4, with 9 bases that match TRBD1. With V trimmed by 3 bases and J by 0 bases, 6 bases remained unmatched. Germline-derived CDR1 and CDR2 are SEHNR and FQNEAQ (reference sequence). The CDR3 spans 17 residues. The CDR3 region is CASSLTGTGLAKNIQYF. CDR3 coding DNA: TGTGCCAGCAGCTTGACCGGGACAGGGCTAGCCAAAAACATTCAGTACTTC.

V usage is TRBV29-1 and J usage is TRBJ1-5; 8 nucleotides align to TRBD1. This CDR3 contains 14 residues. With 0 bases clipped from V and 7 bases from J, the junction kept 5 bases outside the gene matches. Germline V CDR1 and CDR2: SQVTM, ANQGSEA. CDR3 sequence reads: CSVEEDRDGQPQHF. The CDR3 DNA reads TGCAGCGTTGAAGAGGACAGGGACGGGCAGCCCCAGCATTTT. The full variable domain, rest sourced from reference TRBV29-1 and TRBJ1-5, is SAVISQKPSRDICQRGTSLTIQCQVDSQVTMMFWYRQQPGQSLTLIATANQGSEATYESGFVIDKFPISRPNLTFSTLTVSNMSPEDSSIYLCSVEEDRDGQPQHFGDGTRLSIL.

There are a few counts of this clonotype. This chain's CDR3 is CASSFPPGPYNEQFF. The CDR3 DNA follows: TGTGCCAGCAGTTTCCCACCGGGGCCCTACAATGAGCAGTTCTTC. V is TRBV27 and J is TRBJ2-1, with D possibly being TRBD1 or TRBD2 (5 bases each). V was pared by 3 bases and J by 2 bases, with 11 bases between. Germline values: CDR1 MNHEY, CDR2 SMNVEV (reference sequence). The CDR3 is made up of 15 amino acids.

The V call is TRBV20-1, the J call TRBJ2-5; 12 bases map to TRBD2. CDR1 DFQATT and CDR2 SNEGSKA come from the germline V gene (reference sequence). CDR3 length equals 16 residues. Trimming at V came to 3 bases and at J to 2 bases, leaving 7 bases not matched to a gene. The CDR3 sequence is CSASVLAGGTQETQYF. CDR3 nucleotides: TGCAGTGCTAGCGTCCTAGCGGGGGGGACACAAGAGACCCAGTACTTC.

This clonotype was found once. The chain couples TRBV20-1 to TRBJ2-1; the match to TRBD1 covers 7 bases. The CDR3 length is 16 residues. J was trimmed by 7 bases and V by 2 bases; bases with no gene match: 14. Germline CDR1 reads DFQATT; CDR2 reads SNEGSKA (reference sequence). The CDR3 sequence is CSARPRHSTGRNEQFF. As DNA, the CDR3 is TGCAGTGCTAGACCTCGCCATTCGACAGGGCGGAATGAGCAGTTCTTC.

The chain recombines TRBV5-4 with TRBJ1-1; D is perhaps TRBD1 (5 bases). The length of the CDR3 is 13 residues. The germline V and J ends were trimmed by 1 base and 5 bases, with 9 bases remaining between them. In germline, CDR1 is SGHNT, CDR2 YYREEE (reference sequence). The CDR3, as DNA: TGTGCCAGCAGCTTGATGGGGGGGACTGAAGCTTTCTTT. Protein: CASSLMGGTEAFF.

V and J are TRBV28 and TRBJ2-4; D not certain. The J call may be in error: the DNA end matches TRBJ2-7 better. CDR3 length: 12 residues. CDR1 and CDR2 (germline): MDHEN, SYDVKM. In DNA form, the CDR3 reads TGTGCCAGCAGCAACCCAGTGAACGAGCAGTACTTC. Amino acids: CASSNPVNEQYF.

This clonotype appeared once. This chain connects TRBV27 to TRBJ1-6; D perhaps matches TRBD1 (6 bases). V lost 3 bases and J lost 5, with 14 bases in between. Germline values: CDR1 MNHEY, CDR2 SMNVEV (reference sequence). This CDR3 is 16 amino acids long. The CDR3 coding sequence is TGTGCCAGCAGTTTCCAAACCAGACAGGATAATTCACCCCTCCACTTT. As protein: CASSFQTRQDNSPLHF.

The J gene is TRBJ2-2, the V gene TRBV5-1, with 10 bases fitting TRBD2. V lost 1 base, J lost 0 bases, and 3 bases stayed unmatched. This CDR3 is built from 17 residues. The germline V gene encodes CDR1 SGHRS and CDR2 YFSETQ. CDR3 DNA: TGCGCCAGCAGCTTGAAGACTAGCGGGTCGAACACCGGGGAGCTGTTTTTT. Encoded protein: CASSLKTSGSNTGELFF.

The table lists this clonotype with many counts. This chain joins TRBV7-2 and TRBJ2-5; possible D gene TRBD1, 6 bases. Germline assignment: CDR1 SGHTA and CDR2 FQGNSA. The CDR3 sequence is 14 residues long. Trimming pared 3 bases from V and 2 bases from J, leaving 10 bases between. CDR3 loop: CASSLARGQETQYF. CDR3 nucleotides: TGTGCCAGCAGCTTGGCAAGGGGGCAAGAGACCCAGTACTTC.

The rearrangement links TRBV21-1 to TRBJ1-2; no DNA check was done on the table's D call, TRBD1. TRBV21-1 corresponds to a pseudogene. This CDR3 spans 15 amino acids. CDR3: CASDGAVGHTYGYTF. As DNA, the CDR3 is TGTGCCAGCGACGGGGCCGTTGGACATACCTATGGCTACACCTTC.

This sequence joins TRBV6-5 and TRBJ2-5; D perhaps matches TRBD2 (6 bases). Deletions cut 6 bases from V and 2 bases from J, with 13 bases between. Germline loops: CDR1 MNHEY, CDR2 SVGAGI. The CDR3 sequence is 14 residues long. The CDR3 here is CASRGLRQQETQYF. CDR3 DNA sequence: TGTGCCAGCAGGGGACTTAGGCAACAAGAGACCCAGTACTTC.

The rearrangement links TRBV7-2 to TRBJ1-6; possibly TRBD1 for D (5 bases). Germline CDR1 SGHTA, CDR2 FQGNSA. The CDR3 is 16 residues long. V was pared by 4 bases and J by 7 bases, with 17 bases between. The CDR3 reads CASSSPGADYNSPLHF. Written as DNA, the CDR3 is TGTGCCAGCAGCTCGCCCGGGGCCGACTACAATTCACCCCTCCACTTT. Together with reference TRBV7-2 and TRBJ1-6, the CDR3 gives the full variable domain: GAGVSQSPSNKVTEKGKDVELRCDPISGHTALYWYRQSLGQGLEFLIYFQGNSAPDKSGLPSDRFSAERTGGSVSTLTIQRTQQEDSAVYLCASSSPGADYNSPLHFGNGTRLTVT.

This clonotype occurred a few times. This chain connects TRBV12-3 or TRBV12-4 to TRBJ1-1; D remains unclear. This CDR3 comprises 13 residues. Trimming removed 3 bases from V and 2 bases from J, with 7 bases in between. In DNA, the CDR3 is TGTGCCAGCAGTTTTGCGCAAAACACTGAAGCTTTCTTT. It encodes CASSFAQNTEAFF.

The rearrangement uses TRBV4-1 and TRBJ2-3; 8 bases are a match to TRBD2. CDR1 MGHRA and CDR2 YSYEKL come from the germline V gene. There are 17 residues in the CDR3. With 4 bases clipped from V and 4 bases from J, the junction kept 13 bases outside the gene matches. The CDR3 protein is CASSRPTWGLVADTQYF. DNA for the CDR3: TGCGCCAGCAGCCGCCCAACGTGGGGACTAGTGGCAGATACGCAGTATTTT.

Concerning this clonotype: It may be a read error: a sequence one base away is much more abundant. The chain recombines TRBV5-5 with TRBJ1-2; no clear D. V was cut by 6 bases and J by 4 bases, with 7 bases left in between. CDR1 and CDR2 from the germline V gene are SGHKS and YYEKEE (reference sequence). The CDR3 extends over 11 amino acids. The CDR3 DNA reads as TGTGCCAGCACCTTAGGCTATGGCTACACCTTC. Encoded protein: CASTLGYGYTF.

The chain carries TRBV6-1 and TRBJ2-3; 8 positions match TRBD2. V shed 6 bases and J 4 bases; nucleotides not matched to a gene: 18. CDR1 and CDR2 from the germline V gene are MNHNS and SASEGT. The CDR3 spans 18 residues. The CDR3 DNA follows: TGTGCCAGCAGCTCCCCCCTTGGTAGCGGGGATATTGCAGATACGCAGTATTTT. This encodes CASSSPLGSGDIADTQYF.

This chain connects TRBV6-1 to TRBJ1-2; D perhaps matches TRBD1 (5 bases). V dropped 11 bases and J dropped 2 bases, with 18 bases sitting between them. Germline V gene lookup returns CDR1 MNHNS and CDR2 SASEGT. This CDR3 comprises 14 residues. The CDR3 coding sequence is TGTGCCGGCTTCCTACGCGGGGACAACTATGGCTACACCTTC. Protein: CAGFLRGDNYGYTF.

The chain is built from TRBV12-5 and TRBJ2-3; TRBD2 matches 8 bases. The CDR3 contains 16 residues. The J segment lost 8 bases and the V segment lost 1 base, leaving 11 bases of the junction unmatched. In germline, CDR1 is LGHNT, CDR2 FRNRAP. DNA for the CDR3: TGTGCTAGTGGTTTGGGAGGCGGGGGGCCCCGTGGTACGCAGTATTTT. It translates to CASGLGGGGPRGTQYF. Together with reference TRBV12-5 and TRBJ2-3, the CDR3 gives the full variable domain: DARVTQTPRHKVTEMGQEVTMRCQPILGHNTVFWYRQTMMQGLELLAYFRNRAPLDDSGMPKDRFSAEMPDATLATLKIQPSEPRDSAVYFCASGLGGGGPRGTQYFGPGTRLTVL.

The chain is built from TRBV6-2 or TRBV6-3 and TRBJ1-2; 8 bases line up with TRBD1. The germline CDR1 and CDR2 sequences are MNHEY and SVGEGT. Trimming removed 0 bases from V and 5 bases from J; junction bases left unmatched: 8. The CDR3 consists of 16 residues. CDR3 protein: CASSYSHRTGTYGYTF. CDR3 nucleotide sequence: TGTGCCAGCAGTTACTCCCATCGGACAGGGACGTATGGCTACACCTTC.

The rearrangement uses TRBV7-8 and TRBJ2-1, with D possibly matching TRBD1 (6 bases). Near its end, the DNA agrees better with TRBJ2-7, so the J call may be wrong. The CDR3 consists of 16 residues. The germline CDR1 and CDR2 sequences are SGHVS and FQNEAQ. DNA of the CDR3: TGTGCCAGCACATTACAGGGTTTTAGCTCCTACAATGAGCAGTACTTC. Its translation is CASTLQGFSSYNEQYF.